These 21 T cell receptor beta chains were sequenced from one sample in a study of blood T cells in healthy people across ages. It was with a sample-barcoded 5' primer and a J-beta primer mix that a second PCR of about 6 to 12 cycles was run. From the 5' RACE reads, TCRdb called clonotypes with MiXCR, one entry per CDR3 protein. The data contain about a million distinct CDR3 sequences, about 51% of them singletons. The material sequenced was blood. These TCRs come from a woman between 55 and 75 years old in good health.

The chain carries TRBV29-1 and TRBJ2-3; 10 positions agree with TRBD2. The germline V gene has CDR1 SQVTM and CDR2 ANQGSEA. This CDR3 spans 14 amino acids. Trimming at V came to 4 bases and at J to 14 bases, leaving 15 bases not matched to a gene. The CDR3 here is CSVGTSGNIRSRYF. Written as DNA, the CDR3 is TGCAGCGTTGGCACTAGCGGGAATATCAGGTCGCGGTATTTT.

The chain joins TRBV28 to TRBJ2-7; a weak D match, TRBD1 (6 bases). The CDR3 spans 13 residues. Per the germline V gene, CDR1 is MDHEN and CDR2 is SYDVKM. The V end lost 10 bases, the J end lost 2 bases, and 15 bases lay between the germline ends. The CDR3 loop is CATRRDTPYEQYF. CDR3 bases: TGTGCCACGCGCCGGGACACCCCCTACGAGCAGTACTTC.

CDR3 coding DNA: TGTGCCAGCAGCAGGGGGCCGAGCGGGGAGCTGTTTTTT. This encodes CASSRGPSGELFF. The rearrangement links TRBV7-7 to TRBJ2-2; TRBD1 matches at 7 bases. The germline V gene has CDR1 SSHAT and CDR2 FNYEAQ (reference sequence). The CDR3 runs 13 residues. V was pared by 5 bases and J by 7 bases, with 4 bases of the junction left unmatched.

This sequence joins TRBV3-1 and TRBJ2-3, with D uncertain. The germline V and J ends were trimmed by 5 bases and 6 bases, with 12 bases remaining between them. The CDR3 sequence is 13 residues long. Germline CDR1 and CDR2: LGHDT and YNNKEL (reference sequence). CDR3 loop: CASSSFGRDTQYF. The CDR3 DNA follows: TGTGCCAGCAGCTCCTTTGGGCGGGATACGCAGTATTTT.

CDR3 DNA sequence: TGCAGTGCCAAAGGTGGCGACGCGTCTCACAATTACGAGCAGTACTTC. Translated, it gives CSAKGGDASHNYEQYF. The chain joins TRBV20-1 to TRBJ2-4, with D unresolved. Judging by the DNA end, TRBJ2-7 fits better; the J call may be wrong. Germline V lookup: CDR1 DFQATT, CDR2 SNEGSKA (reference sequence). The CDR3 covers 16 residues.

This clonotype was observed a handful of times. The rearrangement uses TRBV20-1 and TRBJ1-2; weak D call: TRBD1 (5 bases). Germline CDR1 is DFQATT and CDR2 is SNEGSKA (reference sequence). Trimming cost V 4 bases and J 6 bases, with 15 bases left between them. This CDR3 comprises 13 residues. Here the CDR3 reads CSANPTGGDGYTF. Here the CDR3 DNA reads TGCAGTGCTAACCCAACAGGAGGGGATGGCTACACCTTC.

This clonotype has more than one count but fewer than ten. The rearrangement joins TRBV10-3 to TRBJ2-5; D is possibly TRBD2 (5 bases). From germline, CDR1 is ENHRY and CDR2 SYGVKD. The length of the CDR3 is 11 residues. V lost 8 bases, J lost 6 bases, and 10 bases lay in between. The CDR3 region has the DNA TGTGCCATCGGGAGTTTAAAGACCCAGTACTTC. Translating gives CAIGSLKTQYF.

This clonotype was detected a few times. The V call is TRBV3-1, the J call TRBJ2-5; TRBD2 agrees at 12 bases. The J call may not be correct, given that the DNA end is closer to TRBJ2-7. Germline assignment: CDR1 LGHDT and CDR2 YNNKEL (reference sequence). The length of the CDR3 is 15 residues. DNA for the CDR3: TGTGCCAGCAGCCAAATCCTGGGACTAGCGGGCGAGCAGTACTTC. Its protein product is CASSQILGLAGEQYF.

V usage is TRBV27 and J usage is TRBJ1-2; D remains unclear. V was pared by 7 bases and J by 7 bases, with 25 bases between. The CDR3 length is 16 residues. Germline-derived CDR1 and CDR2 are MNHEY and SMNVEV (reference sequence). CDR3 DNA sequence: TGTGCCAGCACCCCTTCCCCCATACAGTTTCTAGCTGGCTACACCTTC. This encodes CASTPSPIQFLAGYTF.

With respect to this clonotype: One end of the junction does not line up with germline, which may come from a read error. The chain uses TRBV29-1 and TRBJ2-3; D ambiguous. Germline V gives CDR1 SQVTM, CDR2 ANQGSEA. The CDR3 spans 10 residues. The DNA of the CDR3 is TGCAGCGTTGGGCCAGATACGCTGTATTTT. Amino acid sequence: CSVGPDTLYF.

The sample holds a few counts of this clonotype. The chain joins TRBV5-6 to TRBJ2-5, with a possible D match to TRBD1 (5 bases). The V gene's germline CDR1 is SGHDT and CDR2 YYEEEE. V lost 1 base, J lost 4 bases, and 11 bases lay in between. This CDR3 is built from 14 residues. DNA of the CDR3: TGTGCCAGCAGCTTGAGACAGTTTAGAGAGACCCAGTACTTC. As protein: CASSLRQFRETQYF.

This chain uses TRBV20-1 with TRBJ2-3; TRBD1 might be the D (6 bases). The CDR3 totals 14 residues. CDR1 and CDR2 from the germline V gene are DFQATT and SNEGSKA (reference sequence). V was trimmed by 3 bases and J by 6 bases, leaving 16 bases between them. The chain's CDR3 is CSASVGAYADTQYF. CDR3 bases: TGCAGTGCTAGTGTGGGGGCCTATGCGGATACGCAGTATTTT.

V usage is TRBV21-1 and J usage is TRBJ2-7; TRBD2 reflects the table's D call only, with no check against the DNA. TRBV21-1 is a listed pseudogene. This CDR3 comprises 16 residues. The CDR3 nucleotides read TGTGCCAGCAGCAAAGGTAGCAGGACGCCTGCCTACGAGCAGTACTTC. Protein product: CASSKGSRTPAYEQYF.

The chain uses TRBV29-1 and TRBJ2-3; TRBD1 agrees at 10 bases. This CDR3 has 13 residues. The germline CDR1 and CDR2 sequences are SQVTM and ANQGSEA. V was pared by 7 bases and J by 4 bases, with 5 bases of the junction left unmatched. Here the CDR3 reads CSAGDRGPDTQYF. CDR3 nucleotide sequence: TGCAGCGCTGGGGACAGGGGCCCAGATACGCAGTATTTT.

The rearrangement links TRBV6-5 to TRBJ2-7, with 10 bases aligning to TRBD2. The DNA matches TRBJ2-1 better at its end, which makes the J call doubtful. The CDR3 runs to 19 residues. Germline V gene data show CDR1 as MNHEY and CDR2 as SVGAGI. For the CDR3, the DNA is TGTGCCAGCAGTTACTCGGGGCTAGCGGGAGAAATAGGCAATAATGAGCAGTTCTTC. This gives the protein CASSYSGLAGEIGNNEQFF.

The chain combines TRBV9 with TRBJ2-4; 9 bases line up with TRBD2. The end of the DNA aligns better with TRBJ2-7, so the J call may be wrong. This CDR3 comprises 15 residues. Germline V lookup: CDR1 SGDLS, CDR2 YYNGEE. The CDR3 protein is CASSVASGAAYEQYF. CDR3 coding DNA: TGTGCCAGCAGCGTAGCTAGCGGGGCGGCCTACGAGCAGTACTTC.

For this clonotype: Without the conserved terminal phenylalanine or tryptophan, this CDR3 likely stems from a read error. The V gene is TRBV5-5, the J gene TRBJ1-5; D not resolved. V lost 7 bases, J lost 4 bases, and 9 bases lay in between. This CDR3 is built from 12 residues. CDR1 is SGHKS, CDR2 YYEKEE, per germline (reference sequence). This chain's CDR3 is CASGSLNQPQHI. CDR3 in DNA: TGTGCCAGCGGTAGTCTAAATCAGCCCCAGCATATT.

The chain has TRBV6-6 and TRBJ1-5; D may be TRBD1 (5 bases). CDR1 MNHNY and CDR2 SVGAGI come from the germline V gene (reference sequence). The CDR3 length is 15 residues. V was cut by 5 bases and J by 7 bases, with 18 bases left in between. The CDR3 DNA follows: TGTGCCAGCAGTAAGGACGGCCTCCAGGGACAGCCCCAGCATTTT. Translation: CASSKDGLQGQPQHF.

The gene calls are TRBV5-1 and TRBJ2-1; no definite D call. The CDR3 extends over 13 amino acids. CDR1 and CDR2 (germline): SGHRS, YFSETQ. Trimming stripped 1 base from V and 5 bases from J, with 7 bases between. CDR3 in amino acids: CASSLSSDNEQFF. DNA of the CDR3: TGCGCCAGCAGCTTGTCGTCAGACAATGAGCAGTTCTTC.

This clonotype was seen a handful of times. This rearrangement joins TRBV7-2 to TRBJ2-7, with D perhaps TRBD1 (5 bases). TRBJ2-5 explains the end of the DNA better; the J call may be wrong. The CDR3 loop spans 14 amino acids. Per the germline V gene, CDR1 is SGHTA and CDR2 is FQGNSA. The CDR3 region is CASSLVVRVETQYF. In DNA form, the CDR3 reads TGTGCCAGCAGCTTAGTGGTCAGGGTGGAGACCCAGTACTTC.

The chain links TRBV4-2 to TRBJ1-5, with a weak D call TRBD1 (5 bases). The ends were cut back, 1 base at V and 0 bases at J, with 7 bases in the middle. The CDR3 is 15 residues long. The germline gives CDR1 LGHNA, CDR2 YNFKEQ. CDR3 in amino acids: CASSQGQFSNQPQHF. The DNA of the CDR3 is TGTGCCAGCAGCCAAGGACAGTTTAGCAATCAGCCCCAGCATTTT.